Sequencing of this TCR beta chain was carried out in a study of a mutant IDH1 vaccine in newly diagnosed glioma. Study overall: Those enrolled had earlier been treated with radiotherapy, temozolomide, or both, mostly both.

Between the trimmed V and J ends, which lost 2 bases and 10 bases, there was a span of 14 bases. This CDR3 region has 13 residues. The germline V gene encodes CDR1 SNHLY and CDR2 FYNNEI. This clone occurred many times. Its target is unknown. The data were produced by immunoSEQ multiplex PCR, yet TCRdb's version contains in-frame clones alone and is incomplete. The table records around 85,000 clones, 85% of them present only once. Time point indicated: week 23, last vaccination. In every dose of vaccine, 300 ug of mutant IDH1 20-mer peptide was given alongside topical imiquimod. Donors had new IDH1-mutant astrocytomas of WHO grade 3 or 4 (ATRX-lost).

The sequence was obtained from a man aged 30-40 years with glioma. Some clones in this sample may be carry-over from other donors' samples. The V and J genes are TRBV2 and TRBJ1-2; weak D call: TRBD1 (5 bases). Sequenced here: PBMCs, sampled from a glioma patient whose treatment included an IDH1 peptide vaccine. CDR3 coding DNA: TGTGCCAGCAGTGAACTGGGGGACGCGCACTACACCTTC. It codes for CASSELGDAHYTF.